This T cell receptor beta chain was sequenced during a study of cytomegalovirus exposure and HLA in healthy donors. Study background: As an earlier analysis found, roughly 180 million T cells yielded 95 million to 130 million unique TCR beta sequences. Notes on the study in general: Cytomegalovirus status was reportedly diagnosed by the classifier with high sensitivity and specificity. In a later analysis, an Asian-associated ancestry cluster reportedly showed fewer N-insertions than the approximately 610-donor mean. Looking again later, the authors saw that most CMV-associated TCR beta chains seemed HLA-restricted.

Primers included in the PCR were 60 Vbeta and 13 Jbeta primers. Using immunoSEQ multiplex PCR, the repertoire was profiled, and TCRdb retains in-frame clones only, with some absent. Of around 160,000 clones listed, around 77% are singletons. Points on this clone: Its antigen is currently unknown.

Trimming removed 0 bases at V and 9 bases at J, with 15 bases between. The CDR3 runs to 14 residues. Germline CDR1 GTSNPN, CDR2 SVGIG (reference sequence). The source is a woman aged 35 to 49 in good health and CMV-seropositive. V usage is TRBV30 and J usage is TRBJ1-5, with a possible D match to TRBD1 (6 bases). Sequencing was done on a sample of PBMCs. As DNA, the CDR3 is TGTGCCTGGAGTGTAGGGGGGGGCGGGCTGCCCCAGCATTTT. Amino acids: CAWSVGGGGLPQHF.